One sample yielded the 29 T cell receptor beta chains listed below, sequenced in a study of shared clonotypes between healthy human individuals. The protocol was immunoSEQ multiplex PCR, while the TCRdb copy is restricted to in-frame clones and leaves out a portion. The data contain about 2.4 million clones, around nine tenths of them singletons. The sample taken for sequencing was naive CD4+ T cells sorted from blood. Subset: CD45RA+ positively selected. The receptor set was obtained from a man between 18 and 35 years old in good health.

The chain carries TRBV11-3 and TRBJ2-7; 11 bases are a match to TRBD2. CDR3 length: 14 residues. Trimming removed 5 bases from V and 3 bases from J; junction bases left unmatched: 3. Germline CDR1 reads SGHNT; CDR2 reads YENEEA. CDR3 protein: CASSAGTSGYEQYF. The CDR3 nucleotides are TGTGCCAGCAGCGCCGGGACTAGCGGCTACGAGCAGTACTTC.

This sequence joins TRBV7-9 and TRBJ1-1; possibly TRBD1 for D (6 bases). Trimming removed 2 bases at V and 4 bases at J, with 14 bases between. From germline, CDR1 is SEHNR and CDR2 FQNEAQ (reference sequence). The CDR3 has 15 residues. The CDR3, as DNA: TGTGCCAGCAGCTTACTTGCAGGGGAAGGCACTGAAGCTTTCTTT. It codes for CASSLLAGEGTEAFF. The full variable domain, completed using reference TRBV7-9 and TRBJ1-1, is DTGVSQNPRHKITKRGQNVTFRCDPISEHNRLYWYRQTLGQGPEFLTYFQNEAQLEKSRLLSDRFSAERPKGSFSTLEIQRTEQGDSAMYLCASSLLAGEGTEAFFGQGTRLTVV.

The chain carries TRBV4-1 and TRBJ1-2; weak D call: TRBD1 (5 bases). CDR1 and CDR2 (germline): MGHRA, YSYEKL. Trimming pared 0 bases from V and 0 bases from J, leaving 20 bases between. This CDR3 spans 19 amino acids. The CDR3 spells CASSQEEAGKGRANYGYTF. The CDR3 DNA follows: TGCGCCAGCAGCCAAGAAGAGGCAGGGAAAGGAAGAGCTAACTATGGCTACACCTTC.

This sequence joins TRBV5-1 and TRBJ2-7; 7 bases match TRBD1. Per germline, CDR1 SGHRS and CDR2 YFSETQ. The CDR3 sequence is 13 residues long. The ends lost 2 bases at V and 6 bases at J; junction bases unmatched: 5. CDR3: CASSLTGASEQYF. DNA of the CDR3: TGCGCCAGCAGCTTAACAGGGGCGTCCGAGCAGTACTTC.

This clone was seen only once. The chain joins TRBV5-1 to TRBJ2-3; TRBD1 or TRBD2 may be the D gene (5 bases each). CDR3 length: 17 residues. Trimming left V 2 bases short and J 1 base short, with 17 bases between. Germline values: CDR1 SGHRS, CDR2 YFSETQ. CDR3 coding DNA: TGCGCCAGCAGCTTTAGCAAGACACTGGGACGCACAGATACGCAGTATTTT. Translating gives CASSFSKTLGRTDTQYF.

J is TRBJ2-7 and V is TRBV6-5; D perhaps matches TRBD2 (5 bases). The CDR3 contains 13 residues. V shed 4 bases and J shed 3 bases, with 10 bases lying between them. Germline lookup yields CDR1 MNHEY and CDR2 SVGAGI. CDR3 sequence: CASSSGSHYEQYF. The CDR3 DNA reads TGTGCCAGCAGTTCGGGGTCTCACTACGAGCAGTACTTC.

CDR3 nucleotide sequence: TGTGCCATCAGTGAGTCGATTGGCAACAGACAAGAGACCCAGTACTTC. The encoded protein is CAISESIGNRQETQYF. The chain carries TRBV10-3 and TRBJ2-5; no clear D. Per the germline V gene, CDR1 is ENHRY and CDR2 is SYGVKD. The CDR3 has 16 residues. Trimming removed 0 bases at V and 2 bases at J, with 13 bases between.

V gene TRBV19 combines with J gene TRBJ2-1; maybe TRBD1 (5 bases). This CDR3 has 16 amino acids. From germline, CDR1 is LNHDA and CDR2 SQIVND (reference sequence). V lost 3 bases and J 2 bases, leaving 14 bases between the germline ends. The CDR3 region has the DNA TGTGCCAGTAGTATGCAGGGAACAGGCGCCTACAATGAGCAGTTCTTC. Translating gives CASSMQGTGAYNEQFF.

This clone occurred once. DNA of the CDR3: TGTGCCAGCAGTTACGAGAGTTCCCAAGCTTTCTTT. Its protein is CASSYESSQAFF. The V gene is TRBV6-5, the J gene TRBJ1-1; D remains ambiguous. The length of the CDR3 is 12 residues. Germline V gene sequence: CDR1 MNHEY, CDR2 SVGAGI. The V gene lost 2 bases and the J gene lost 9 bases, with 10 bases spanning the gap.

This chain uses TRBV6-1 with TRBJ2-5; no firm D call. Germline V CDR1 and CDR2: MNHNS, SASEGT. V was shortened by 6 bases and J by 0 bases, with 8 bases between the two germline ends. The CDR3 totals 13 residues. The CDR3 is CASSSRYQETQYF. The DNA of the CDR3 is TGTGCCAGCAGCAGCCGGTACCAAGAGACCCAGTACTTC.

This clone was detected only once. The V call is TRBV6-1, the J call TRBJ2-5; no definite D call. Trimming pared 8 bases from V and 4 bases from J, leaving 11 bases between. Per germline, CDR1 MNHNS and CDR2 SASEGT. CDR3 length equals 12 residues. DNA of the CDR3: TGTGCCAGCCTTAGACCCAGAGAGACCCAGTACTTC. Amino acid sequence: CASLRPRETQYF.

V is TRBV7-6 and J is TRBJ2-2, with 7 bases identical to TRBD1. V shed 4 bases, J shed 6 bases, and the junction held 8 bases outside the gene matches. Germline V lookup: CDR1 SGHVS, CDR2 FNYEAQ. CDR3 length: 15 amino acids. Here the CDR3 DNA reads TGTGCCAGCAGCTCTCAGGGGGAAGAGGCCGGGGAGCTGTTTTTT. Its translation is CASSSQGEEAGELFF.

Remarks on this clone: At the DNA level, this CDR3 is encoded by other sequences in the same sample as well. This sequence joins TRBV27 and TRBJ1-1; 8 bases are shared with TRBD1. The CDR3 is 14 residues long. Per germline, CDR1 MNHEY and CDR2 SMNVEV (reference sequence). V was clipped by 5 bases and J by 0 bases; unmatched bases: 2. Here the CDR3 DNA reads TGTGCCAGCAGTCCGGACAGGGTGAACACTGAAGCTTTCTTT. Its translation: CASSPDRVNTEAFF.

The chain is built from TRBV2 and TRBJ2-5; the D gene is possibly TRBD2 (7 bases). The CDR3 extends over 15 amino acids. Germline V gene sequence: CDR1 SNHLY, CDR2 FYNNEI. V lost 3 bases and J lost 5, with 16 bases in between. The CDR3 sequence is CASSEGGAWEETQYF. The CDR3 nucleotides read TGTGCCAGCAGTGAGGGGGGGGCCTGGGAGGAGACCCAGTACTTC.

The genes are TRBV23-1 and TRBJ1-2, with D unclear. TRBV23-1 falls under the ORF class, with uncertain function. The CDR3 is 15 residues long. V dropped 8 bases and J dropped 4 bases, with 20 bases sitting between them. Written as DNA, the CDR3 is TGCGCCAGCCGAACGGCCCCAGTGGCCCCCTATGGCTACACCTTC. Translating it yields CASRTAPVAPYGYTF.

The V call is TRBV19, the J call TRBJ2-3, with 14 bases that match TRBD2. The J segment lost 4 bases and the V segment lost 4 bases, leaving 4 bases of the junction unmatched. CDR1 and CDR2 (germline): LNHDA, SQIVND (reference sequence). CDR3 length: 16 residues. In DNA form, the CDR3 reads TGTGCCAGTAGTAGGGGGACTAGCGGGAGTCCAGATACGCAGTATTTT. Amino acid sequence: CASSRGTSGSPDTQYF.

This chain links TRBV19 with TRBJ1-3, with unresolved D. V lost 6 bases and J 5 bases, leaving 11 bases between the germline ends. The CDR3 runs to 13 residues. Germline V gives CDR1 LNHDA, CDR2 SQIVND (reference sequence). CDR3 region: CASRTPIRNTIYF. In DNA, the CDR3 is TGTGCCAGTAGGACACCCATAAGAAACACCATATATTTT.

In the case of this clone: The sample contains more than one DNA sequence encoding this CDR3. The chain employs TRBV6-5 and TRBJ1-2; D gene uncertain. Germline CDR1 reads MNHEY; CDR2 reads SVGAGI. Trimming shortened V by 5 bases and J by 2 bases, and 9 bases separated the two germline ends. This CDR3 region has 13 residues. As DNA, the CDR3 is TGTGCCAGCAGTCCCACGGGGAACTATGGCTACACCTTC. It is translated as CASSPTGNYGYTF.

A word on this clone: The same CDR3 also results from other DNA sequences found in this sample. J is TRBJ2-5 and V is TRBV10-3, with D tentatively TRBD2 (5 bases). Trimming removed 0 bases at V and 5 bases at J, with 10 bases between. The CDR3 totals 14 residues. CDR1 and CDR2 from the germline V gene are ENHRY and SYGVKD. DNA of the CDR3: TGTGCCATCAGTGAGTCGAGGGTTGGGGAGACCCAGTACTTC. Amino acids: CAISESRVGETQYF.

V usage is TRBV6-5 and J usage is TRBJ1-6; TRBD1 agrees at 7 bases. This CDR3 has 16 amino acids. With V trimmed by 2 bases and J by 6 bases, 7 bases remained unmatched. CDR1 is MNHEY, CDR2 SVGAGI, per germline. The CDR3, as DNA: TGTGCCAGCAGTTACACAAAGACAGGGATTAATTCACCCCTCCACTTT. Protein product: CASSYTKTGINSPLHF.

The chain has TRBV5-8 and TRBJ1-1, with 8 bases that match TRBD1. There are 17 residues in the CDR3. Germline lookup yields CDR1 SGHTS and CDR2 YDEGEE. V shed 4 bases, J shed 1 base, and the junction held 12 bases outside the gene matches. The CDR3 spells CASSEHQGALGNTEAFF. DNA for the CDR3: TGTGCCAGCAGCGAGCACCAGGGGGCGTTAGGGAACACTGAAGCTTTCTTT.

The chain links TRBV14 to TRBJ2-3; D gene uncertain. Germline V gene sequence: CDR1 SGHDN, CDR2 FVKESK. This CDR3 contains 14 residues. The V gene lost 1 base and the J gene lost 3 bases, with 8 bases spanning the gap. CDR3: CASSQVSVTDTQYF. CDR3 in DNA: TGTGCCAGCAGCCAAGTCTCGGTGACAGATACGCAGTATTTT.

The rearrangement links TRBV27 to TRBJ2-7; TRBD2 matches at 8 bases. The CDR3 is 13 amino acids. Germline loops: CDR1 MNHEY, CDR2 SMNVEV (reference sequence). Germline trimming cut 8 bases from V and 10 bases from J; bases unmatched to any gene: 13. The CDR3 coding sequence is TGTGCCAGCCGGGGGGGCCTTCCGACCTCCCAGTACTTC. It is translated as CASRGGLPTSQYF.

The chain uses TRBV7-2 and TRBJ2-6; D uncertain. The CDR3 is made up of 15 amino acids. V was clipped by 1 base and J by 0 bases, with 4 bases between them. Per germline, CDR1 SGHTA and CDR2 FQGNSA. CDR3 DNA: TGTGCCAGCAGCTTAGGGCACTCTGGGGCCAACGTCCTGACTTTC. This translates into CASSLGHSGANVLTF. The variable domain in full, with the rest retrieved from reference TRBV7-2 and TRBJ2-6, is GAGVSQSPSNKVTEKGKDVELRCDPISGHTALYWYRQSLGQGLEFLIYFQGNSAPDKSGLPSDRFSAERTGGSVSTLTIQRTQQEDSAVYLCASSLGHSGANVLTFGAGSRLTVL.

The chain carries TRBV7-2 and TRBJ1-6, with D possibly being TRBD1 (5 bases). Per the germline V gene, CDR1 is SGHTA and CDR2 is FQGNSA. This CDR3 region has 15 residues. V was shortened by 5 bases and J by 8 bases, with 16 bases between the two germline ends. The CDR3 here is CASSPSGLDYSPLHF. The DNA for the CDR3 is TGTGCCAGCAGCCCCTCGGGACTGGATTATTCACCCCTCCACTTT.

CDR3 loop: CASSETGRGVNYGYTF. The DNA of the CDR3 is TGTGCCAGCAGTGAGACGGGGAGGGGGGTTAACTATGGCTACACCTTC. The chain links TRBV6-1 to TRBJ1-2, with a tentative D call TRBD1 (6 bases). The germline V gene has CDR1 MNHNS and CDR2 SASEGT. The CDR3 has 16 amino acids. Trimming took 3 bases from V and 1 from J, leaving 15 bases between them.

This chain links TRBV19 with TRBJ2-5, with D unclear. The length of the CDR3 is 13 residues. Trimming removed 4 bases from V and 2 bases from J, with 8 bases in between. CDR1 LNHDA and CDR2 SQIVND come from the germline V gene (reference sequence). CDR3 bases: TGTGCCAGTAGTAGCAGATTTCAAGAGACCCAGTACTTC. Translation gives CASSSRFQETQYF.

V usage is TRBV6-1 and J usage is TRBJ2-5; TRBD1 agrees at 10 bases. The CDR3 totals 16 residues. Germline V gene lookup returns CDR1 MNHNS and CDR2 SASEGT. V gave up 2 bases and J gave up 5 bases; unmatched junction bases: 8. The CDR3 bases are TGTGCCAGCAGTGAATCCCCCGGACAGGGGGTCGAGACCCAGTACTTC. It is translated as CASSESPGQGVETQYF.

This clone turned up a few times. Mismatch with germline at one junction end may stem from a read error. CDR3 loop: CASREGWQGGGQPQHF. The CDR3 DNA is TGTGCCAGCAGAGAAGGGTGGCAGGGAGGAGGACAGCCCCAGCATTTT. V usage is TRBV2 and J usage is TRBJ1-5, with a tentative D call TRBD1 (5 bases). This CDR3 is 16 amino acids long. Germline V gene lookup returns CDR1 SNHLY and CDR2 FYNNEI.